The 5 T cell receptor beta chains below come from one sample, sequenced in a study of blood T cell repertoires in COVID-19. TCRdb keeps only in-frame clones here, not all; method: immunoSEQ multiplex PCR. The sample lists some 340,000 clones; roughly 90% were seen once. The sample taken for sequencing was PBMCs or T cells enriched from blood (not recorded which). The origin of the receptors is a woman in her twenties or thirties who had been exposed to COVID-19.

The genes are TRBV27 and TRBJ2-2; 8 bases agree with TRBD2. Germline V gene lookup returns CDR1 MNHEY and CDR2 SMNVEV (reference sequence). This CDR3 spans 16 amino acids. The V gene end was trimmed by 7 bases and the J gene end by 5 bases; junction bases not matched to a gene: 12. The CDR3 loop is CASNHGGADMTGELFF. Written as DNA, the CDR3 is TGTGCCAGCAACCACGGGGGGGCCGATATGACCGGGGAGCTGTTTTTT.

This clone was found once. CDR3 protein: CSASLGDSYEQYF. CDR3 nucleotide sequence: TGCAGTGCTAGTTTAGGGGACTCCTACGAGCAGTACTTC. V usage is TRBV20-1 and J usage is TRBJ2-7; D might be TRBD1 (5 bases). Trimming shortened V by 3 bases and J by 0 bases, and 9 bases separated the two germline ends. CDR1 and CDR2 (germline): DFQATT, SNEGSKA (reference sequence). This CDR3 is built from 13 residues.

The chain carries TRBV7-2 and TRBJ1-2; D call uncertain. The CDR3 covers 13 residues. Deletions cut 4 bases from V and 6 bases from J, with 12 bases between. Germline V gives CDR1 SGHTA, CDR2 FQGNSA. The CDR3 sequence: CASSSRAGDGYTF. In DNA form, the CDR3 reads TGTGCCAGCAGCTCTAGGGCGGGAGATGGCTACACCTTC.

V is TRBV13 and J is TRBJ1-3; 9 positions match TRBD1. CDR1 and CDR2 (germline): PRHDT, FYEKMQ (reference sequence). The CDR3 is 14 residues long. Unmatched junction bases numbered 8, after V lost 5 bases and J lost 9 bases. In DNA form, the CDR3 reads TGTGCCAGCAGCCCTGGGACAGGGATTGGCACCATATATTTT. Encoded protein: CASSPGTGIGTIYF.

This chain links TRBV4-1 with TRBJ1-1; D might be TRBD1 (5 bases). This CDR3 is 15 amino acids long. Germline-derived CDR1 and CDR2 are MGHRA and YSYEKL. V shed 5 bases and J shed 5 bases, with 18 bases lying between them. CDR3 sequence: CASSSGLQRGTEAFF. The DNA of the CDR3 is TGCGCCAGCAGCTCGGGACTTCAAAGAGGGACTGAAGCTTTCTTT.